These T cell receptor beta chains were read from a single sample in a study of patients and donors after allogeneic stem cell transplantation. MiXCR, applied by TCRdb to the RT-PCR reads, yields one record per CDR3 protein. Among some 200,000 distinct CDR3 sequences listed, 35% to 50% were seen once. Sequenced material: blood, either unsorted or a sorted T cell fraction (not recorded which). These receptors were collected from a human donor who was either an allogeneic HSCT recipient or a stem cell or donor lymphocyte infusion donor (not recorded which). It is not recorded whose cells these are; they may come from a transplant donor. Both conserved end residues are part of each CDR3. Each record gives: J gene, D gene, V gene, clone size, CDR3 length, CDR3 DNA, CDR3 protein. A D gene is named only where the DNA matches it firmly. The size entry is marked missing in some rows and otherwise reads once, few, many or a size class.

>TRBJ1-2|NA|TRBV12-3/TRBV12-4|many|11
TGTGCCAGCAGTTTAGGGTATGGCTACACCTTC
CASSLGYGYTF
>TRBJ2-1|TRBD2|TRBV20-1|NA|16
TGCAGTGCACGGGTGCCTAGCGGGTCCTCCTACAATGAGCAGTTCTTC
CSARVPSGSSYNEQFF
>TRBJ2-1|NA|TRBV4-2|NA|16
TGTGCCAGCAGCCAGGACGACAGCGGGTTGTACAATGAGCAGTTCTTC
CASSQDDSGLYNEQFF
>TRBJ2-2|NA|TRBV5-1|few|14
TGCGCCAGCAGCCCGGGACAGAACACCGGGGAGCTGTTTTTT
CASSPGQNTGELFF
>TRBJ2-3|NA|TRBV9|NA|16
TGTGCCAGCAGCGTAAGTGGCGGGGCGACGGCAGATACGCAGTATTTT
CASSVSGGATADTQYF
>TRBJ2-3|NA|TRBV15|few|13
TGTGCCACCAGCGGGGGGACTGGTGATACGCAGTATTTT
CATSGGTGDTQYF
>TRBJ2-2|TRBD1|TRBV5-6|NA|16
TGTGCCAGCAACCTGAACAGGGGTATGAACACCGGGGAGCTGTTTTTT
CASNLNRGMNTGELFF
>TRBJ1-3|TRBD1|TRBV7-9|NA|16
TGTGCCAGCAGCTTTATTAGGACAGGGTCCGGAAACACCATATATTTT
CASSFIRTGSGNTIYF
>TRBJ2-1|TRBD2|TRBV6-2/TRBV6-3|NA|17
TGTGCCAGCAGTTATTTTCCCCGGGGACTAGCGGGCAATGAGCAGTTCTTC
CASSYFPRGLAGNEQFF
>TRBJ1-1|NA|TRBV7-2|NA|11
TGTGCCAGCAGCTTAGAAGTGAGAGCTTTCTTT
CASSLEVRAFF
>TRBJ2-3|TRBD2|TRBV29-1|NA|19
TGCAGCGTTGAGGGGGGGGCGAGACTAGCGGGAATTTCTACAGATACGCAGTATTTT
CSVEGGARLAGISTDTQYF
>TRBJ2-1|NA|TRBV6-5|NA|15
TGTGCCAGCAGCACCTCCAGTAGCTCCTACAATGAGCAGTTCTTC
CASSTSSSSYNEQFF
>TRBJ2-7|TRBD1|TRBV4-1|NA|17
TGCGCCAGCAGCCAAGTTCAGACGACAGGGGGCTGGTACGAGCAGTACTTC
CASSQVQTTGGWYEQYF
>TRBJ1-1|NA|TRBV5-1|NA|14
TGCGCCAGCAGCTTTGGGGACCAACAACATGATGCTTTCTTT
CASSFGDQQHDAFF